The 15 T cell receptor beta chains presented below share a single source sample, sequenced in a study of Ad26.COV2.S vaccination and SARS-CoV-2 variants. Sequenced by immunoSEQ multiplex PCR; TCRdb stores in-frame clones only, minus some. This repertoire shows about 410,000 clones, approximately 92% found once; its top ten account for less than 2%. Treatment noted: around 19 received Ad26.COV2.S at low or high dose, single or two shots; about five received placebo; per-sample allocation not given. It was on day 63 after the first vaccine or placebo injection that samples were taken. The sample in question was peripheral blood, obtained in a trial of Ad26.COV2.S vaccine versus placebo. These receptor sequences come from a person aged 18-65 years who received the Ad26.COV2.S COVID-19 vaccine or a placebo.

CDR3 nucleotides: TGTGCCAGCTCACCCGGGCAACCCAACTATGGCTACACCTTC. It codes for CASSPGQPNYGYTF. The chain joins TRBV18 to TRBJ1-2, with unresolved D. The CDR3 loop spans 14 amino acids. The V end lost 3 bases, the J end lost 2 bases, and 10 bases lay between the germline ends. The germline V gene has CDR1 KGHSH and CDR2 LQKENI.

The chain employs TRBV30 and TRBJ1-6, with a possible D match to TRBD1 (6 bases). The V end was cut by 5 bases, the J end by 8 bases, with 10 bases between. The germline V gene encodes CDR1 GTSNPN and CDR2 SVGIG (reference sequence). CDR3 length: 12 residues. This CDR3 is CAWDRSDSPLHF. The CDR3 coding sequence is TGTGCCTGGGACAGGTCGGATTCACCCCTCCACTTT.

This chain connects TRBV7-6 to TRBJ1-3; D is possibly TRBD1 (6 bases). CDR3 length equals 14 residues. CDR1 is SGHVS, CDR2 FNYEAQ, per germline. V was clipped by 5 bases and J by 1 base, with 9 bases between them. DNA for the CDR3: TGTGCCAGCAGCACCACAGGGTCTGGAAACACCATATATTTT. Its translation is CASSTTGSGNTIYF. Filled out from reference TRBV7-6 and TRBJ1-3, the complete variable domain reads GAGVSQSPRYKVTKRGQDVALRCDPISGHVSLYWYRQALGQGPEFLTYFNYEAQQDKSGLPNDRFSAERPEGSISTLTIQRTEQRDSAMYRCASSTTGSGNTIYFGEGSWLTVV.

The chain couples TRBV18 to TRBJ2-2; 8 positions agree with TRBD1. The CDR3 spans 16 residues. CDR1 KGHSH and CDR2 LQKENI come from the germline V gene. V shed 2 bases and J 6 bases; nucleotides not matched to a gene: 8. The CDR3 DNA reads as TGTGCCAGCTCACCATTTGCAGGGGGCAGTTCCGGGGAGCTGTTTTTT. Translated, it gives CASSPFAGGSSGELFF.

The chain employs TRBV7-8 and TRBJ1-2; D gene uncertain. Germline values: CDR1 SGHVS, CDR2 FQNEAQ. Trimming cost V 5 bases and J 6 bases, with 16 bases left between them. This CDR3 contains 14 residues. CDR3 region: CASSTETRDNGYTF. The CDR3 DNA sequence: TGTGCCAGCAGCACAGAGACGAGGGATAATGGCTACACCTTC.

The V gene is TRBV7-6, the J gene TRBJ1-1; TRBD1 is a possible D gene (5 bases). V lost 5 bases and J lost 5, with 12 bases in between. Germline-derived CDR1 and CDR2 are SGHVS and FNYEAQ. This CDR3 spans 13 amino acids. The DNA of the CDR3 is TGTGCCAGCAGCGGAGGGGTTTTGACTGAAGCTTTCTTT. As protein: CASSGGVLTEAFF. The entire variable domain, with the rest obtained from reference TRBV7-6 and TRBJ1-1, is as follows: GAGVSQSPRYKVTKRGQDVALRCDPISGHVSLYWYRQALGQGPEFLTYFNYEAQQDKSGLPNDRFSAERPEGSISTLTIQRTEQRDSAMYRCASSGGVLTEAFFGQGTRLTVV.

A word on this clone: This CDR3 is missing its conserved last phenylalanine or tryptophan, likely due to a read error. CDR3 in amino acids: CASSSNEGGYGYTL. CDR3 DNA: TGTGCCAGCAGCAGTAACGAGGGGGGCTATGGCTACACCCTC. V usage is TRBV5-4 and J usage is TRBJ1-2; possibly TRBD1 for D (6 bases). The CDR3 spans 14 residues. CDR1 and CDR2 from the germline V gene are SGHNT and YYREEE (reference sequence). Deletions cut 4 bases from V and 4 bases from J, with 14 bases between.

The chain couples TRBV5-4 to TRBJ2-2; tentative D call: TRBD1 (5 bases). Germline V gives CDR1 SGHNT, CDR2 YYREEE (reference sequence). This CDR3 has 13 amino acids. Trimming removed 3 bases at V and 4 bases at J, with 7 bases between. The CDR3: CASSSTVTGELFF. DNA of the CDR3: TGTGCCAGCAGCTCGACAGTCACCGGGGAGCTGTTTTTT.

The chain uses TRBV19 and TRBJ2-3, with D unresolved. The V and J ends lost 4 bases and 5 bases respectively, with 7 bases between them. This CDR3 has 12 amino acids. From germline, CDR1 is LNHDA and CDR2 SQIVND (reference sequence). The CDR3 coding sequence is TGTGCCAGTAGTAAGATAGGAGATACGCAGTATTTT. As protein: CASSKIGDTQYF. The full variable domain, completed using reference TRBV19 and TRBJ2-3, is DGGITQSPKYLFRKEGQNVTLSCEQNLNHDAMYWYRQDPGQGLRLIYYSQIVNDFQKGDIAEGYSVSREKKESFPLTVTSAQKNPTAFYLCASSKIGDTQYFGPGTRLTVL.

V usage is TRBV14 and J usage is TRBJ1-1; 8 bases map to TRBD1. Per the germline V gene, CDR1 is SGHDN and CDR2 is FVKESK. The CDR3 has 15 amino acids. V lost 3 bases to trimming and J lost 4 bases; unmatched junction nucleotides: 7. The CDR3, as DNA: TGTGCCAGCAGCCAGGCAGGGGGCCTTAGCACTGAAGCTTTCTTT. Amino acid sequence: CASSQAGGLSTEAFF.

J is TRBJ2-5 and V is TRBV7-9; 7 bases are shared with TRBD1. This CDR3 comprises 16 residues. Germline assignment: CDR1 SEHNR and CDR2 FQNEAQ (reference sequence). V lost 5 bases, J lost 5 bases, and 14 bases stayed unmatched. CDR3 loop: CASSERDSPTWETQYF. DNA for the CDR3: TGTGCCAGCAGCGAGAGGGACAGCCCGACTTGGGAGACCCAGTACTTC. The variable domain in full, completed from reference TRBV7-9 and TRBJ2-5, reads DTGVSQNPRHKITKRGQNVTFRCDPISEHNRLYWYRQTLGQGPEFLTYFQNEAQLEKSRLLSDRFSAERPKGSFSTLEIQRTEQGDSAMYLCASSERDSPTWETQYFGPGTRLLVL.

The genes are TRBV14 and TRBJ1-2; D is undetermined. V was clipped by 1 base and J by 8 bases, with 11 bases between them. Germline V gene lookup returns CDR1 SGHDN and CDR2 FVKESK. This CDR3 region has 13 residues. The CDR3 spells CASSQGFAEGYTF. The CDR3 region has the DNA TGTGCCAGCAGCCAAGGATTCGCGGAAGGCTACACCTTC.

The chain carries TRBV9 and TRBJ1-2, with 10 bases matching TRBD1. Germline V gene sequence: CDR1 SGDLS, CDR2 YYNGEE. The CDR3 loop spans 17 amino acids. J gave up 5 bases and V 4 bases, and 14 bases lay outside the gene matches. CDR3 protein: CASSPSPSDRGQYGYTF. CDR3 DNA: TGTGCCAGCAGCCCCTCTCCTTCAGACAGGGGGCAATATGGCTACACCTTC.

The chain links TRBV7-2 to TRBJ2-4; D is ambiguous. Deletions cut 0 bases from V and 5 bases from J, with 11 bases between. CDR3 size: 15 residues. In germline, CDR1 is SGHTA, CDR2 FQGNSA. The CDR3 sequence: CASSLAQTVQNIQYF. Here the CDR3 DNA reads TGTGCCAGCAGCTTAGCGCAAACAGTTCAAAACATTCAGTACTTC.

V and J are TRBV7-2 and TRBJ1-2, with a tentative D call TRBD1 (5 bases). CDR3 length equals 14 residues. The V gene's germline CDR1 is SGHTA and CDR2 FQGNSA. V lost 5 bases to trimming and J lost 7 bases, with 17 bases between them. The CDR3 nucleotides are TGTGCCAGCAGCCTCATGAGGGGCTCGGGTGGCTACACCTTC. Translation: CASSLMRGSGGYTF.